The sequence of this T cell receptor (beta chain) was determined in a study of cytomegalovirus exposure and HLA in healthy donors. The primer mix had 60 Vbeta and 13 Jbeta primers. Produced via immunoSEQ multiplex PCR; TCRdb's table is partial and in-frame only. The sample holds about 120,000 clones; around 84% are singletons and the top ten take roughly 3.1%. Study-wide findings and caveats: According to an earlier analysis, most TCR beta V segments yielded productive rearrangements about 90% or about 30% of the time. Among TCR beta chains, those listed as cytomegalovirus-associated numbered some 160. Association of a missense DCLRE1C variant with TCR beta V- and J-gene trimming was reported in a later analysis. There were several of the most significant clusters that appeared linked to common viral pathogens in a later analysis.

Germline CDR1 and CDR2: SGDLS and YYNGEE. V dropped 0 bases and J dropped 4; count of bases not matched to a gene: 12. This CDR3 is built from 17 residues. With respect to this clone: Its antigen is as yet unknown.

The sample taken for sequencing was PBMCs. This chain joins TRBV9 and TRBJ2-5; 7 bases align to TRBD2. This clonotype was sampled from a woman in her twenties or thirties in good health and CMV-seropositive. The chain's CDR3 is CASSVGGVSGGGETQYF. The CDR3 nucleotides read TGTGCCAGCAGCGTAGGAGGGGTGTCGGGGGGAGGAGAGACCCAGTACTTC. Full variable domain (remainder filled in from reference TRBV9 and TRBJ2-5): DSGVTQTPKHLITATGQRVTLRCSPRSGDLSVYWYQQSLDQGLQFLIQYYNGEERAKGNILERFSAQQFPDLHSELNLSSLELGDSALYFCASSVGGVSGGGETQYFGPGTRLLVL.